These 6 T cell receptor beta chains originate from one sample sequenced in a study of shared clonotypes between healthy human individuals. The data were produced by immunoSEQ multiplex PCR, yet TCRdb's version contains in-frame clones alone and is incomplete. This table holds around 2,100,000 clones, around 96% found once. Terminally differentiated effector memory CD45RA+ cells were excluded by CCR7 positive selection of CD45RO-negative cells. The sequenced sample was naive CD8+ T cells sorted from blood. The origin of the receptors is a young man in good health.

CDR3 DNA sequence: TGTGCCAGCAGTCCGACAGGGGGCGCCTACGAGCAGTACTTC. It translates to CASSPTGGAYEQYF. The chain combines TRBV28 with TRBJ2-7; 10 nucleotides line up with TRBD1. The CDR3 has 14 residues. Germline values: CDR1 MDHEN, CDR2 SYDVKM. V dropped 5 bases and J dropped 2; count of bases not matched to a gene: 3.

This chain joins TRBV28 and TRBJ2-7; 10 bases map to TRBD2. The CDR3 runs 14 residues. V was clipped by 6 bases and J by 2 bases; unmatched bases: 4. In germline, CDR1 is MDHEN, CDR2 SYDVKM. The DNA of the CDR3 is TGTGCCAGCAGGGCTAGCGGGGGAACCTACGAGCAGTACTTC. Translation gives CASRASGGTYEQYF.

The CDR3 is CASSSSGLDRETQYF. In nucleotides, the CDR3 is TGTGCCAGCAGTTCCTCAGGTTTGGATCGAGAGACCCAGTACTTC. This chain joins TRBV28 and TRBJ2-5, with no clear D. V gave up 4 bases and J gave up 4 bases, with 16 bases separating them. This CDR3 comprises 15 residues. Germline V gene lookup returns CDR1 MDHEN and CDR2 SYDVKM.

For this clone: Additional DNA sequences in this sample encode the identical CDR3. Here the CDR3 reads CASSWGTGELFF. CDR3 DNA sequence: TGTGCCAGCAGCTGGGGGACCGGGGAGCTGTTTTTT. The chain carries TRBV7-2 and TRBJ2-2; D tentatively reads TRBD1 or TRBD2 (5 bases each). The V and J ends lost 4 bases and 5 bases respectively, with 5 bases between them. CDR1 is SGHTA, CDR2 FQGNSA, per germline. CDR3 size: 12 residues.

The rearrangement joins TRBV5-1 to TRBJ2-7; D remains ambiguous. Germline V gene sequence: CDR1 SGHRS, CDR2 YFSETQ. The CDR3 runs to 14 residues. V lost 2 bases to trimming and J lost 3 bases, with 12 bases between them. CDR3 sequence (DNA): TGCGCCAGCAGCTTTAGGGTTGAGGTCTACGAGCAGTACTTC. Protein product: CASSFRVEVYEQYF.

This chain links TRBV28 with TRBJ2-3; TRBD2 aligns across 8 bases. The germline CDR1 and CDR2 sequences are MDHEN and SYDVKM. The V and J ends lost 8 bases and 5 bases, in that order; junction bases with no gene match: 6. The CDR3 is 13 residues long. The CDR3 DNA follows: TGTGCCAGCCTCCGGGGGGGCGGAGATACGCAGTATTTT. It translates to CASLRGGGDTQYF.